The rows below give T cell receptor beta chains drawn from one sample of a study of cytotoxic CD8 clonotypes in ibrutinib-treated CLL. Profiling relied on immunoSEQ multiplex PCR, and the TCRdb table lists in-frame clones only, not all of them. This sample has around 150,000 clones, with nearly 90% found just once. Here the sequenced sample was PBMCs, taken at disease progression, from a patient treated with ibrutinib. All receptors derive from a human donor with chronic lymphocytic leukemia. Both conserved end residues are part of each CDR3. D genes are given only for firm matches. Not all rows give a size; the values are once, few, many and, for expanded clones, a class.

d_call j_call v_call clone_size cdr3_nt cdr3_aa
TRBD1 TRBJ2-7 TRBV30 - TGTGCCTGGAATGTCGGGACAGGTGTTACCGAGCAGTACTTC CAWNVGTGVTEQYF
TRBD2 TRBJ2-7 TRBV4-3 - TGCGCCAGCAGCCCCGGACTAGCGGGAGGCAGCTCCTACGAGCAGTACTTC CASSPGLAGGSSYEQYF
TRBD2 TRBJ2-7 TRBV7-9 few TGTGCCAGCAGCCAGGGACAACGAGCGGGAGGATACCAGTACTTC CASSQGQRAGGYQYF
- TRBJ2-7 TRBV5-1 once TGCGCCAGCAGCGCTGGTGGGGGGGCTAACGAGCAGTACTTC CASSAGGGANEQYF
- TRBJ1-2 TRBV25-1 few TGTGCCAGCAGTGACGGGCATCAGTATGGCTACACCTTC CASSDGHQYGYTF
TRBD1 TRBJ1-1 TRBV7-3 - TGTGCCAGCAGCTCGGGACAGGGTTCTCGGGCTTTCTTT CASSSGQGSRAFF
- TRBJ2-3 TRBV2 - TGTGCCAGCAGTGATTCTCGGGATACGCAGTATTTT CASSDSRDTQYF
- TRBJ1-2 TRBV29-1 - TGCAGCGCGAAACCGACAGCGGGCTATGGCTACACCTTC CSAKPTAGYGYTF
TRBD2 TRBJ2-1 TRBV19 - TGTGCCAGCCGACCGACTAGCGGGAGGATCGAAGCCTACAATGAGCAGTTCTTC CASRPTSGRIEAYNEQFF
- TRBJ2-3 TRBV6-5 - TGTGCCAGCAGCCGCCACAACGAAGATACGCAGTATTTT CASSRHNEDTQYF
TRBD1 TRBJ2-7 TRBV27 - TGTGCCAGCAGCCTGGACTACCGGGACAGGAACTACGAGCAGTACTTC CASSLDYRDRNYEQYF
- TRBJ1-1 TRBV6-6 - TGTGCCAGCACCGAGGACCGCCGGGAGACAACTGAAGCTTTCTTT CASTEDRRETTEAFF
- TRBJ1-5 TRBV27 - TGTGCCAGCAGTTTCGGGCAGGTTGGCAATCAGCCCCAGCATTTT CASSFGQVGNQPQHF
- TRBJ2-1 TRBV7-2 - TGTGCCAGCAGCTTAGGGTCGGCGAGCTCCTACAATGAGCAGTTCTTC CASSLGSASSYNEQFF
- TRBJ2-7 TRBV30 - TGTGCCTGGAGTGTTGGCAGCTCCTACGAGCAGTACTTC CAWSVGSSYEQYF
- TRBJ2-1 TRBV4-1 many TGCGCCAGCTCCTACCCGGGCAGCGATGAGCAGTTCTTC CASSYPGSDEQFF